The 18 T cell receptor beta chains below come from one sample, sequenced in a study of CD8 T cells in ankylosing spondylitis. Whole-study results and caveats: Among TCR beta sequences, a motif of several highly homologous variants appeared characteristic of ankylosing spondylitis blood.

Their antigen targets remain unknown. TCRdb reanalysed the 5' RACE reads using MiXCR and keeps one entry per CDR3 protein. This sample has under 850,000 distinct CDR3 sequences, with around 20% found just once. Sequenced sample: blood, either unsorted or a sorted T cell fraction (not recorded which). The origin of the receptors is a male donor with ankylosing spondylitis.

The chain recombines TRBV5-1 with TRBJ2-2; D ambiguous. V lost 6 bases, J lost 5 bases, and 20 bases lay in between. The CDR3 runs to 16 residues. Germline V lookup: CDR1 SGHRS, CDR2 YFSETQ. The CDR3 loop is CASTPIVNVGTGELFF. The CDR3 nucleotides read TGCGCCAGCACCCCAATAGTAAACGTCGGGACCGGGGAGCTGTTTTTT.

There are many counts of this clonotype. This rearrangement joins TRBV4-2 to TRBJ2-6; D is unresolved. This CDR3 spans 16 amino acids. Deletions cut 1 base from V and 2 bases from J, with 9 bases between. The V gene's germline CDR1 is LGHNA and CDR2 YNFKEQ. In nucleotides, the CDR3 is TGTGCCAGCAGCCAAGCCTTCATGACTGGGGCCAACGTCCTGACTTTC. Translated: CASSQAFMTGANVLTF.

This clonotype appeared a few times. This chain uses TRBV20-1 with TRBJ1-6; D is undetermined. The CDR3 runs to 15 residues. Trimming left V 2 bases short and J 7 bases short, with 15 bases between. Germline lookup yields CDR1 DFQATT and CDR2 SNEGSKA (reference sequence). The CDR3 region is CSARPPGGGNSPLHF. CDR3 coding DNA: TGCAGTGCTAGACCTCCGGGAGGAGGAAATTCACCCCTCCACTTT.

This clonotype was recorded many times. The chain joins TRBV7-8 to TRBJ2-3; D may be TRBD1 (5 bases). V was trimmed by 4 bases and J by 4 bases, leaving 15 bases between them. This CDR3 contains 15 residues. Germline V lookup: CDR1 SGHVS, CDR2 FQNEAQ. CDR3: CASSYGLGVSDTQYF. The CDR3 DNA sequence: TGTGCCAGCAGCTACGGCCTAGGGGTTTCAGATACGCAGTATTTT.

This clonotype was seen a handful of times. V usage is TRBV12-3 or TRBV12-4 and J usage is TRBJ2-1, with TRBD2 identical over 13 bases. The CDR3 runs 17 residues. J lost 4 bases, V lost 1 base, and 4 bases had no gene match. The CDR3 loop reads CASSLGLAGGGYNEQFF. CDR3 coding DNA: TGTGCCAGCAGTTTAGGACTAGCGGGAGGCGGGTACAATGAGCAGTTCTTC.

CDR3 bases: TGTGCCAGCAGTGAGAGGACTAGCGGCCGAGGGGAGCAGTTCTTC. Translating gives CASSERTSGRGEQFF. The chain joins TRBV7-9 to TRBJ2-1; 10 bases map to TRBD2. The CDR3 covers 15 residues. CDR1 is SEHNR, CDR2 FQNEAQ, per germline (reference sequence). With 6 bases clipped from V and 10 bases from J, the junction kept 12 bases outside the gene matches.

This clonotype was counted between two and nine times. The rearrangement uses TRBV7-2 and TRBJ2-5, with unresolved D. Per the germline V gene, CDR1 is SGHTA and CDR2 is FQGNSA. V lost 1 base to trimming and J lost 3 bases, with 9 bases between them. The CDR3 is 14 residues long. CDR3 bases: TGTGCCAGCAGCTTAGGACGGATCAAAGAGACCCAGTACTTC. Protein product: CASSLGRIKETQYF.

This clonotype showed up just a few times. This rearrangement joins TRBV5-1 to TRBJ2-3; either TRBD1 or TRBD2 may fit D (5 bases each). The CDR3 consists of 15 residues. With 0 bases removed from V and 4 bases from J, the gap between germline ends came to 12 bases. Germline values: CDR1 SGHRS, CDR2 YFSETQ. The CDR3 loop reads CASSLAGAGADTQYF. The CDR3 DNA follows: TGCGCCAGCAGCTTGGCCGGGGCTGGGGCAGATACGCAGTATTTT.

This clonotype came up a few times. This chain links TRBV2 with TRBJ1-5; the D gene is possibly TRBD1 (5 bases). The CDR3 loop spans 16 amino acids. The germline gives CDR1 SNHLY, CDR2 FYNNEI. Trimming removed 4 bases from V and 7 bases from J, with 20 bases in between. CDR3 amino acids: CASSGHLRPGEQPQHF. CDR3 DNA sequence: TGTGCCAGCAGTGGACACCTCAGGCCGGGGGAGCAGCCCCAGCATTTT.

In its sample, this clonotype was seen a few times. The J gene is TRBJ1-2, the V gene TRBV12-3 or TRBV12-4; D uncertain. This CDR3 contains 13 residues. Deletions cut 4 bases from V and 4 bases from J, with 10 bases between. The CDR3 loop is CASSSQRFYGYTF. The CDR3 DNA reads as TGTGCCAGCAGTTCACAGAGGTTCTATGGCTACACCTTC.

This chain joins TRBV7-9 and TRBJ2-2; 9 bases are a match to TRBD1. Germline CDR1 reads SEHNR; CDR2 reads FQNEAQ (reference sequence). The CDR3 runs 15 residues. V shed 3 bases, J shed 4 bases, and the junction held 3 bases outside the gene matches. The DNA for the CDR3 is TGTGCCAGCAGCTTCTGGACAGGGGCCACCGGGGAGCTGTTTTTT. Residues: CASSFWTGATGELFF.

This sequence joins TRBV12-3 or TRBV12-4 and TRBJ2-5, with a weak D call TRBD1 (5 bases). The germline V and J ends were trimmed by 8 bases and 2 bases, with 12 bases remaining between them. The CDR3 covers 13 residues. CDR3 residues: CASQGTLQETQYF. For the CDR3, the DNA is TGTGCCAGCCAGGGTACGCTACAAGAGACCCAGTACTTC.

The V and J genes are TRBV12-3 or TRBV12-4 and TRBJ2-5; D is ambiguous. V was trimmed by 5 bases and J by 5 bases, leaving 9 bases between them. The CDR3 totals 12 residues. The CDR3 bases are TGTGCCAGCAGTGACATCTTTGAGACCCAGTACTTC. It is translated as CASSDIFETQYF.

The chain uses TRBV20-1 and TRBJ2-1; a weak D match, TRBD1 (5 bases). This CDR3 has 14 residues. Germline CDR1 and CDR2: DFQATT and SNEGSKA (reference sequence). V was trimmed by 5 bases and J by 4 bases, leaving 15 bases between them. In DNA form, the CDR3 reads TGCAGTGCTGGTACAGGCGTCACGTACAATGAGCAGTTCTTC. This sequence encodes CSAGTGVTYNEQFF.

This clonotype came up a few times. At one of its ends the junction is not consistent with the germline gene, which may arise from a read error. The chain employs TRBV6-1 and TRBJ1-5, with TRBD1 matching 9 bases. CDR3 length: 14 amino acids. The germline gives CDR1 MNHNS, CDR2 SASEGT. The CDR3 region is CASSADRGHQPQQF. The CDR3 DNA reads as TGTGCCAGCAGTGCGGACAGGGGACATCAGCCCCAGCAATTT.

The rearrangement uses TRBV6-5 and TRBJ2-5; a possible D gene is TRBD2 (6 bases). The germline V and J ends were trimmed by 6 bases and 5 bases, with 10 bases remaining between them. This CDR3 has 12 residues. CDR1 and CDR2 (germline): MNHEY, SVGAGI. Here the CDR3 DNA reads TGTGCCAGCAGCGGGACTTCGGAGACCCAGTACTTC. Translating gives CASSGTSETQYF.

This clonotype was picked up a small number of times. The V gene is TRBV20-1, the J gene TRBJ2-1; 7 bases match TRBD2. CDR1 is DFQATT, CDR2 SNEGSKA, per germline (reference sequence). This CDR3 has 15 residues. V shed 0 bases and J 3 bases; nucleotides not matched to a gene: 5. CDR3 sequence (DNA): TGCAGTGCTAGAGATATCGGGACTAACTACAATGAGCAGTTCTTC. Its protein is CSARDIGTNYNEQFF.

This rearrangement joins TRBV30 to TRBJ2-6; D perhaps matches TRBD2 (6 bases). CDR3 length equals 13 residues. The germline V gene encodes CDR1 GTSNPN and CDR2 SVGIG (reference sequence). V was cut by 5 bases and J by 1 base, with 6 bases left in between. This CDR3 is CAWGRSGANVLTF. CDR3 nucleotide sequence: TGTGCCTGGGGGAGGTCTGGGGCCAACGTCCTGACTTTC.